This entry concerns a single TCR beta chain. Its antigen is still unknown. This CDR3 is built from 18 residues. V dropped 0 bases and J dropped 2 bases, with 15 bases sitting between them. CDR1 is SGHRS and CDR2 is YFSETQ in the germline V gene. Sequencing used immunoSEQ multiplex PCR; TCRdb keeps in-frame clones, though not all of them. Of approximately 2,200,000 clones listed, about 93% are singletons. The sample is drawn from a study of shared clonotypes between healthy human individuals. Study findings and constraints: Estimated clonotype richness was generally higher in naive than memory subsets.

Naive CD8 cells lacked CD45RO and underwent positive selection for CCR7, leaving out terminally differentiated effector memory CD45RA+ cells. V and J are TRBV5-1 and TRBJ2-6, with D perhaps matching TRBD2 (6 bases). This receptor was identified in a man in his late teens or twenties in good health. Some clones in this sample may be carry-over from other donors' samples. Sequencing input: naive CD8+ T cells from PBMCs. The CDR3, as DNA: TGCGCCAGCAGCTTGGACGGGATCGGGAGAACTGGGGCCAACGTCCTGACTTTC. This encodes CASSLDGIGRTGANVLTF.